The entry below describes one TCR beta chain. This clonotype was seen at least ten times. Its recognized antigen is unknown. The input lacks base qualities; no much larger clone sits a single base away. The sample comes from a study of T cells in Graves' hyperthyroidism and ophthalmopathy (dated by TCRdb to the late 2010s). Turning to the overall study: To identify distinguishing TCR V-J signatures, a discovery cohort of some 100 patients was used, comprising some 43 with Graves' ophthalmopathy and some 60 with stable Graves' hyperthyroidism. Whether ophthalmopathy could be predicted prospectively was tested in an independent validation cohort made up of some 20 hyperthyroidism patients plus 17 patients who later progressed to ophthalmopathy. The 100 or so discovery patients were randomly divided into training and test sets at a 7:3 ratio. The study also compared thyroid tissue and blood T-cell repertoires from more than five Graves' hyperthyroidism patients. Following sampling, methimazole starting at 30 mg daily was given to hyperthyroidism patients, and high-dose intravenous methylprednisolone was given to ophthalmopathy patients. The paper reports TCR Vbeta CDR3 sequencing of 135 peripheral blood samples: 40 or so ophthalmopathy, 75 to 80 hyperthyroidism and around 17 progressor patients. General findings and caveats noted by the study authors: During validation, the model predicted progression to ophthalmopathy a median of around 7 months ahead of onset, with just under 71% sensitivity and around 73% specificity. No statistical method was used to fix the sample size in advance, and group allocation was not hidden from the investigators. Most expanded thyroid clonotypes (frequency above 0.001) were also detected in blood, suggesting blood repertoires may reflect thyroid immune responses. A model built on a 13 V-J signature distinguished ophthalmopathy from stable hyperthyroidism, reaching about 89% sensitivity and about 81% specificity in cross-validation and 80%/75% in testing.

Amplification of TCR beta CDR3 regions was carried out from RNA transcripts. A first-round RT-PCR of the TCR CDR3 used the HTBI primer set with the Qiagen OneStep RT-PCR kit. Libraries were constructed in a second round of multiplex PCR, after which size selection and purification were carried out. The libraries were sequenced on an Illumina HiSeq2000 using paired-end 100 bp reads. The authors' pipeline ran thus. SOAPnuke was used to process the raw data, throwing out any read that contained adapters or uncalled bases, had a mean Phred below 15, or lacked an exact constant-primer or identifier match. High-quality paired reads were merged using COPE v1.2.5, and each unique nucleotide sequence was defined as a clonotype. Clonotypes were aligned to IMGT TRBV, TRBD and TRBJ reference segments using MiTCR v1.1. The analysis was restricted to V-J combinations with a frequency above 0.0001, which together covered roughly 99% of the repertoires. A TCS score was defined as the ratio of F50 (clonal expansion) to E x V (chaos), with BLOSUM62-based TCRdist applied between CDR3 peptides within each V-J. Welch's t-statistics and random forest reduced fewer than 550 V-J features to under 15, which were used in a naive Bayes classifier (R e1071). The similarity between thyroid and blood repertoires was quantified using the Morisita-Horn index. The public sequencing data were trimmed at Q25 with fastp and processed into clonotypes with MiXCR by TCRdb, which kept only in-frame beta chains. Rows are unified per CDR3 protein, each entry keeping the most common DNA and genes. Clone size and V and J calls follow TCRdb, not the original study. The sample includes a few hundred thousand distinct CDR3 sequences, with under 60% observed a single time. The top ten hold roughly 7.7% of the sample.

Stable Graves' hyperthyroidism was defined as no progression to ophthalmopathy during 18 months of follow-up. Hyperthyroidism patients were newly diagnosed, had a disease duration of under 2 months, and were aged 18 to 65 years. The study excluded patients with uncontrolled infections, other autoimmune diseases, pregnancy or lactation. Clinical symptoms, serum thyroxine and TRAb, thyroid ultrasound, and orbital computed tomography formed the basis for the diagnoses. Trizol reagent was used to extract total RNA, and RNA quality was then checked on an Agilent 2100 Bioanalyzer. V sheds 2 bases and J sheds 4 bases, leaving 12 bases between their ends. CDR1 and CDR2 (LGHNA, YNFKEQ) derive from the germline V gene. The CDR3 runs 15 residues from the cysteine to the phenylalanine. The sequence is cut down to CDR3 DNA, 45 bases in frame from base 1.

The TCR originated in a woman aged 18-29 years with Graves' hyperthyroidism. The source material was peripheral blood or thyroid tissue (not recorded which). Here the chain combines TRBV4-2 and TRBJ1-5, and perhaps TRBD1 as D gene, on 6 matching bases. The nucleotides are TGTGCCAGCAGCCAAACTACAGGGACTAATCAGCCCCAGCATTTT. This gives the protein CASSQTTGTNQPQHF.